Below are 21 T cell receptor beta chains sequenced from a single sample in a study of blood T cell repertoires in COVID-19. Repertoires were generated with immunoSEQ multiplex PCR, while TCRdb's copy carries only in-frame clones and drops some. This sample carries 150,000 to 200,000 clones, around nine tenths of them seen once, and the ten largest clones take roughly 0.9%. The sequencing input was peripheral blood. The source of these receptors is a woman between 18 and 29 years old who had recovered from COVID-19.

The CDR3 sequence: CASSPLAGDYNEQFF. The CDR3 DNA sequence: TGTGCCAGCAGCCCCCTAGCGGGGGATTACAATGAGCAGTTCTTC. The chain combines TRBV5-5 with TRBJ2-1; 10 bases are a match to TRBD2. Germline V gene sequence: CDR1 SGHKS, CDR2 YYEKEE (reference sequence). The CDR3 contains 15 residues. The trim removed 4 bases at V and 4 bases at J, leaving 5 bases unmatched.

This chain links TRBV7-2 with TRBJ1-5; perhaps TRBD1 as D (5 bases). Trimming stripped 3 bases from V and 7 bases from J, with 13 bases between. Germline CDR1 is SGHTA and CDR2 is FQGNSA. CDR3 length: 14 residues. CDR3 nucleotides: TGTGCCAGCAGCTTTCTACAGGCGAGCCAGCCCCAGCATTTT. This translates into CASSFLQASQPQHF. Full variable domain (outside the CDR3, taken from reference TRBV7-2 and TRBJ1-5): GAGVSQSPSNKVTEKGKDVELRCDPISGHTALYWYRQSLGQGLEFLIYFQGNSAPDKSGLPSDRFSAERTGGSVSTLTIQRTQQEDSAVYLCASSFLQASQPQHFGDGTRLSIL.

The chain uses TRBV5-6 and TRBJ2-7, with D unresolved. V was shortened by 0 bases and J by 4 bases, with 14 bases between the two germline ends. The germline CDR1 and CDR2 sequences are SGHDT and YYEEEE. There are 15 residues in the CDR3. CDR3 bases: TGTGCCAGCAGCTTGGCCCGGAACAGTCGATACGAGCAGTACGTC. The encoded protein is CASSLARNSRYEQYV.

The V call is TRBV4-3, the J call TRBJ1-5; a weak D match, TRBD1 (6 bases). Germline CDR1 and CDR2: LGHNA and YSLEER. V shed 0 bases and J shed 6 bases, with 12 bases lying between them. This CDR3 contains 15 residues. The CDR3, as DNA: TGCGCCAGCAGCCAAGATACAGGGACGGGTCAGCCCCAGCATTTT. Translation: CASSQDTGTGQPQHF.

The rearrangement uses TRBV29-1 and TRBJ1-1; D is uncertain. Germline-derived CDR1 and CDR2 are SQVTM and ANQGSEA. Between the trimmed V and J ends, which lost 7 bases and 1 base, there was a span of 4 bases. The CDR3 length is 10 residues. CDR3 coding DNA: TGCAGCGGAGGGAACACTGAAGCTTTCTTT. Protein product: CSGGNTEAFF.

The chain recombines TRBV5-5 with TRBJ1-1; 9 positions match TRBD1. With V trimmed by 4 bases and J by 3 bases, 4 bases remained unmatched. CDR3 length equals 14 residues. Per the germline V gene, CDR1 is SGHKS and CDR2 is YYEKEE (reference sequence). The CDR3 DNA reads TGTGCCAGCAGCCCCGGACAGGGGTACACTGAAGCTTTCTTT. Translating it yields CASSPGQGYTEAFF. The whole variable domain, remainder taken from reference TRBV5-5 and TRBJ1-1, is DAGVTQSPTHLIKTRGQQVTLRCSPISGHKSVSWYQQVLGQGPQFIFQYYEKEERGRGNFPDRFSARQFPNYSSELNVNALLLGDSALYLCASSPGQGYTEAFFGQGTRLTVV.

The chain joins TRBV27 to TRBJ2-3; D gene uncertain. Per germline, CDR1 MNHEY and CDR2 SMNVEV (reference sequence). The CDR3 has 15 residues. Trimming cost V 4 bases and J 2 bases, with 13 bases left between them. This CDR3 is CASSSNSFYTDTQYF. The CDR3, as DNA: TGTGCCAGCAGTTCCAACTCGTTCTACACAGATACGCAGTATTTT.

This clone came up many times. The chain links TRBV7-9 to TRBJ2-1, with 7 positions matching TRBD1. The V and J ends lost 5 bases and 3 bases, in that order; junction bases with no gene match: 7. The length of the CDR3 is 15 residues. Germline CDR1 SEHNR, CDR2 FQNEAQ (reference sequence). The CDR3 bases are TGTGCCAGCAGCCATGGACAGGTGGGCTACAATGAGCAGTTCTTC. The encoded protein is CASSHGQVGYNEQFF.

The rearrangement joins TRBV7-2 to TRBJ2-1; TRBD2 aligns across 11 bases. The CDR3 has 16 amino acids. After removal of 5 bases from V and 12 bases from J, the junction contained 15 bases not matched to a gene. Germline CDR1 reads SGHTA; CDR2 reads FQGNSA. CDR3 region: CASSPVLVSGRARQFF. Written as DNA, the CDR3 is TGTGCCAGCAGCCCTGTGCTGGTTAGCGGGAGGGCTAGGCAGTTCTTC.

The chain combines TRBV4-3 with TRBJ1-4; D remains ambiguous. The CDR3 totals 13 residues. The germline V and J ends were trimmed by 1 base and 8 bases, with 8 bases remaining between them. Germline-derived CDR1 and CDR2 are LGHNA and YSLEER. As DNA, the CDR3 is TGCGCCAGCAGCCAAGGGGTGGAGGAAAAACTGTTTTTT. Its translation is CASSQGVEEKLFF.

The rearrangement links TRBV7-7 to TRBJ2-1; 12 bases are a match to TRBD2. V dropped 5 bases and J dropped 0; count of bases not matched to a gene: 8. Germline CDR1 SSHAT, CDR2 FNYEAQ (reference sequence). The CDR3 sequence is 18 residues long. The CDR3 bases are TGTGCCAGCAGCCACGGACTAGCGGGGCCTAGCTCCTACAATGAGCAGTTCTTC. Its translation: CASSHGLAGPSSYNEQFF.

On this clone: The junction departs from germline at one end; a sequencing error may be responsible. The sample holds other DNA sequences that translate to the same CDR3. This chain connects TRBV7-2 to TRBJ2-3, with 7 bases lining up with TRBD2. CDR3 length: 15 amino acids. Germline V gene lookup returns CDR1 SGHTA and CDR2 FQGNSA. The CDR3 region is CASSLVATSTDTQYF. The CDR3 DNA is TGTGCCAGCAGCTTAGTTGCGACTAGCACCGATACGCAGTATTTT.

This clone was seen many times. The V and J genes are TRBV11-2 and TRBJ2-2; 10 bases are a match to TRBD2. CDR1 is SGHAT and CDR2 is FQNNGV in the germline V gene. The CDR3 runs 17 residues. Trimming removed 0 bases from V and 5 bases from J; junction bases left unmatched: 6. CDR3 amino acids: CASSLEGATSGTGELFF. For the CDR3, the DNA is TGTGCCAGCAGCTTAGAAGGCGCGACTAGCGGGACCGGGGAGCTGTTTTTT.

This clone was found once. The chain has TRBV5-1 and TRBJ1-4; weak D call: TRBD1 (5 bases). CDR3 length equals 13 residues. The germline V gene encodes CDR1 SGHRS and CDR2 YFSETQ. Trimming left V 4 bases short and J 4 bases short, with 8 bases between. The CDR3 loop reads CASSDSINEKLFF. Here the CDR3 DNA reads TGCGCCAGCAGCGACAGCATTAATGAAAAACTGTTTTTT.

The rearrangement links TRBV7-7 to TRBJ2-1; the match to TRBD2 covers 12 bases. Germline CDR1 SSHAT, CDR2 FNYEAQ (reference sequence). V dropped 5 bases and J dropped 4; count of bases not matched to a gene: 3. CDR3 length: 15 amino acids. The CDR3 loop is CASSRLAGAYNEQFF. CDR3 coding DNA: TGTGCCAGCAGCCGACTAGCGGGGGCGTACAATGAGCAGTTCTTC.

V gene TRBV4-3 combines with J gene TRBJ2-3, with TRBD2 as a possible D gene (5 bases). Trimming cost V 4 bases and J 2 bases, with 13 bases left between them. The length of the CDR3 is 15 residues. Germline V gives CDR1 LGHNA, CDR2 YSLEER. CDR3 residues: CASSRRTFPTDTQYF. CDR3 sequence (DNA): TGCGCCAGCAGCCGACGGACTTTCCCCACAGATACGCAGTATTTT.

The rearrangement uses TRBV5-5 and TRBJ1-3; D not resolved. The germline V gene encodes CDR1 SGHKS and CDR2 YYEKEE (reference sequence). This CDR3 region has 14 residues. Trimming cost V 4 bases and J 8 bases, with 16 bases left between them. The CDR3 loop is CASSPRGNQDTIYF. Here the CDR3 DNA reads TGTGCCAGCAGCCCACGGGGAAACCAGGACACCATATATTTT.

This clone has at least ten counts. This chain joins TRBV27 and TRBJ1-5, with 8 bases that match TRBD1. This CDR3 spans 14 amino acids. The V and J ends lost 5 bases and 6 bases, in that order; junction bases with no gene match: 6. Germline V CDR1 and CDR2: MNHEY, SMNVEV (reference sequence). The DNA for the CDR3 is TGTGCCAGCAGTCCGACAGGGGCGGCTCAGCCCCAGCATTTT. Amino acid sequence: CASSPTGAAQPQHF.

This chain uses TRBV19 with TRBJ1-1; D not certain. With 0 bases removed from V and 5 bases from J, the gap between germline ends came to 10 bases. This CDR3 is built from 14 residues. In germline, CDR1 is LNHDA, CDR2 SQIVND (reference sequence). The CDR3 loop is CASSIDLEVTEAFF. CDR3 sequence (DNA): TGTGCCAGTAGTATAGATCTGGAGGTAACTGAAGCTTTCTTT.

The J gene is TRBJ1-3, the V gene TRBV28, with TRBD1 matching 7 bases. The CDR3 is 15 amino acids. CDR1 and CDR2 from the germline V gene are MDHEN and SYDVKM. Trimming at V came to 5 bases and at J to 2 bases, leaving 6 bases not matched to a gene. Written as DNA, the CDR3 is TGTGCCAGCAGTGCAGGGGGAAAAGCTGGAAACACCATATATTTT. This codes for CASSAGGKAGNTIYF.

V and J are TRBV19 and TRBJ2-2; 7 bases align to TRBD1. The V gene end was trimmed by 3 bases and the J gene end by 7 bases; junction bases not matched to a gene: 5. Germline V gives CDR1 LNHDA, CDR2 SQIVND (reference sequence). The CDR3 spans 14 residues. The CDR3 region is CASSISGGIGELFF. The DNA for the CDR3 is TGTGCCAGTAGTATTTCAGGGGGAATCGGGGAGCTGTTTTTT.